This TCR beta chain was recovered during a study of molecular identifiers for immune sequencing clone quantification. Whole-study results and caveats: In CMV-specific effectors, clones above 20 copies held over 99% of molecules; naive, under 1%.

This clonotype was observed a few times. Its antigen is unknown. Germline V gene data show CDR1 as MGHRA and CDR2 as YSYEKL. The CDR3 sequence is 15 residues long. Trimming cost V 6 bases and J 7 bases; bases outside gene matches: 7. TCRdb passed the PCR reads through MiXCR, listing each CDR3 protein once. Of approximately 670,000 distinct CDR3 sequences listed, 15% to 20% are singletons. Sorting recovered naive CD8 T cells on a CD8+CD4-CCR7+CD45RA+ profile. The V and J genes are TRBV4-1 and TRBJ2-1; TRBD2 matches 12 bases. The sequenced material came from naive CD8+ T cells from blood, with Jurkat cell RNA spiked in. Specified subset: FACS-sorted CD8+CD4-CCR7+CD45RA+ naive T cells. This TCR was sampled from a human donor in good health. Some libraries in this study had Jurkat cell RNA spiked in. The CDR3 sequence: CASSRLAGDKNEQFF. CDR3 coding DNA: TGCGCCAGCAGTCGACTAGCGGGAGATAAGAATGAGCAGTTCTTC.